A few counts support the clone carrying this T cell receptor beta chain. Its specificity is unknown. The sample originates from a study of T cells in localized non-small cell lung cancer. Profiled with immunoSEQ multiplex PCR; TCRdb holds only in-frame clones, not every one. Among fewer than 100,000 clones listed, 65% to 85% were seen once. Broader study findings: Maximal T cell clonality occurred in uninvolved adjacent lung, with tumor ranking below it. Heterogeneity stays possible, as sequencing covered only one tumor region.

The TCR was taken from an older female donor with stage I lung adenocarcinoma. The sequencing here drew on peripheral blood, taken before any cancer treatment.

Here the CDR3 reads CASSEVGNSPLHF. CDR3 sequence (DNA): TGTGCCAGCAGTGAAGTCGGGAACTCACCCCTCCACTTT. The gene calls are TRBV25-1 and TRBJ1-6; D not resolved. The CDR3 extends over 13 amino acids. V was pared by 2 bases and J by 10 bases, with 9 bases between. CDR1 MGHDK and CDR2 SYGVNS come from the germline V gene. Full variable domain (rest looked up from reference TRBV25-1 and TRBJ1-6): EADIYQTPRYLVIGTGKKITLECSQTMGHDKMYWYQQDPGMELHLIHYSYGVNSTEKGDLSSESTVSRIRTEHFPLTLESARPSHTSQYLCASSEVGNSPLHFGNGTRLTVT.